The 24 T cell receptor beta chains reported below all come from one sample, sequenced in a study of T cell responses to AZD1222 COVID-19 vaccine. The protocol was immunoSEQ multiplex PCR, while the TCRdb copy is restricted to in-frame clones and leaves out a portion. The sample lists 250,000 to 300,000 clones, 94% occurring once. The specimen comprised peripheral blood, sampled 28 days after the second AZD1222 dose. These TCRs come from an adult who received the AZD1222 COVID-19 vaccine.

V is TRBV7-8 and J is TRBJ2-1; 10 bases agree with TRBD2. The V gene's germline CDR1 is SGHVS and CDR2 FQNEAQ. With 4 bases clipped from V and 7 bases from J, the junction kept 7 bases outside the gene matches. CDR3 size: 15 residues. This CDR3 reads CASSSPGLARNEQFF. The DNA for the CDR3 is TGTGCCAGCAGCTCTCCGGGACTAGCGCGAAATGAGCAGTTCTTC.

The V call is TRBV28, the J call TRBJ2-7; no reliable D call. V gave up 7 bases and J gave up 0 bases, with 10 bases separating them. CDR1 MDHEN and CDR2 SYDVKM come from the germline V gene. This CDR3 region has 13 residues. This CDR3 reads CASTHGNSYEQYF. The CDR3 nucleotides are TGTGCCAGCACTCACGGAAACTCCTACGAGCAGTACTTC.

The chain is built from TRBV30 and TRBJ2-3; tentative D call: TRBD1 (5 bases). CDR1 and CDR2 (germline): GTSNPN, SVGIG (reference sequence). With 4 bases removed from V and 3 bases from J, the gap between germline ends came to 11 bases. The CDR3 is 13 residues long. CDR3 protein: CAWNGQGTDTQYF. The CDR3 nucleotides read TGTGCCTGGAATGGACAAGGTACAGATACGCAGTATTTT.

V gene TRBV18 combines with J gene TRBJ1-2, with D uncertain. CDR1 and CDR2 (germline): KGHSH, LQKENI. V was shortened by 6 bases and J by 8 bases, with 19 bases between the two germline ends. The CDR3 is 14 amino acids. The CDR3 region is CASSLGGGDGGYTF. The CDR3 nucleotides are TGTGCCAGCTCTTTAGGAGGCGGAGACGGCGGCTACACCTTC.

V is TRBV24-1 and J is TRBJ1-2, with unresolved D. Trimming pared 4 bases from V and 5 bases from J, leaving 10 bases between. This CDR3 comprises 13 residues. Per the germline V gene, CDR1 is KGHDR and CDR2 is SFDVKD. In nucleotides, the CDR3 is TGTGCCACCAGTGAGGAGGCCCAATATGGCTACACCTTC. It translates to CATSEEAQYGYTF.

The gene calls are TRBV29-1 and TRBJ1-5; D remains unclear. The CDR3 covers 12 residues. V lost 4 bases and J lost 6, with 10 bases in between. Germline-derived CDR1 and CDR2 are SQVTM and ANQGSEA. The CDR3 DNA sequence: TGCAGCGTTGTTGAGGGCGGTCAGCCCCAGCATTTT. Protein: CSVVEGGQPQHF.

The CDR3 loop is CATSPATGPYNEQFF. In nucleotides, the CDR3 is TGTGCCACCAGCCCGGCGACAGGGCCCTACAATGAGCAGTTCTTC. The chain has TRBV15 and TRBJ2-1; 7 positions match TRBD1. This CDR3 has 15 residues. V trimming: 5 bases; J trimming: 2 bases; junction bases outside the gene matches: 6. Looked up from germline, CDR1 is LNHNV and CDR2 is YYDKDF (reference sequence).

The chain links TRBV4-1 to TRBJ2-7; D remains unclear. The V end was cut by 1 base, the J end by 0 bases, with 10 bases between. Germline V gene data show CDR1 as MGHRA and CDR2 as YSYEKL. This CDR3 spans 15 amino acids. CDR3 protein: CASSQVDGGSYEQYF. The CDR3 region has the DNA TGCGCCAGCAGCCAAGTGGACGGCGGCTCCTACGAGCAGTACTTC.

This sequence joins TRBV19 and TRBJ2-6; TRBD1 is a possible D gene (6 bases). This CDR3 is 15 amino acids long. V gave up 4 bases and J gave up 2 bases, with 9 bases separating them. Germline lookup yields CDR1 LNHDA and CDR2 SQIVND (reference sequence). For the CDR3, the DNA is TGTGCCAGTAGTAAGGCAGGGGCTGGGGCCAACGTCCTGACTTTC. This gives the protein CASSKAGAGANVLTF.

In the case of this clone: The junction shows a germline mismatch at one end, possibly a read error. The genes are TRBV13 and TRBJ2-7; 11 nucleotides match TRBD2. Germline lookup yields CDR1 PRHDT and CDR2 FYEKMQ (reference sequence). This CDR3 comprises 14 residues. CDR3 amino acids: CASSLGLADYAQYF. The CDR3 DNA sequence: TGTGCCAGCAGCCTGGGACTAGCGGACTACGCGCAGTACTTC.

This chain joins TRBV6-2 or TRBV6-3 and TRBJ1-1; D not certain. Between the trimmed V and J ends, which lost 0 bases and 7 bases, there was a span of 27 bases. Germline V gene data show CDR1 as MNHEY and CDR2 as SVGEGT. CDR3 length: 19 residues. As DNA, the CDR3 is TGTGCCAGCAGTTACTCGCGAGCCCCCCCACCAAGTTTTTTGGGTGAAGCTTTCTTT. It specifies CASSYSRAPPPSFLGEAFF.

The J gene is TRBJ1-1, the V gene TRBV29-1; D remains unclear. Germline lookup yields CDR1 SQVTM and CDR2 ANQGSEA. V was pared by 4 bases and J by 5 bases, with 11 bases between. There are 12 residues in the CDR3. CDR3 protein: CSVVRVRTEAFF. In nucleotides, the CDR3 is TGCAGCGTTGTCAGAGTTCGGACTGAAGCTTTCTTT.

The chain is built from TRBV7-3 and TRBJ1-6; D uncertain. CDR3 length: 15 amino acids. In germline, CDR1 is SGHTA, CDR2 FQGTGA. Deletions cut 1 base from V and 7 bases from J, with 11 bases between. The DNA for the CDR3 is TGTGCCAGCAGCTTAAATCGGGAGTTAAATTCACCCCTCCACTTT. Translation: CASSLNRELNSPLHF.

The chain couples TRBV7-2 to TRBJ2-2; D unresolved. The CDR3 totals 12 residues. V was cut by 5 bases and J by 3 bases, with 4 bases left in between. Germline lookup yields CDR1 SGHTA and CDR2 FQGNSA. The CDR3 DNA is TGTGCCAGCAGCCGTTACACCGGGGAGCTGTTTTTT. Protein sequence: CASSRYTGELFF. Filled out from reference TRBV7-2 and TRBJ2-2, the complete variable domain reads GAGVSQSPSNKVTEKGKDVELRCDPISGHTALYWYRQSLGQGLEFLIYFQGNSAPDKSGLPSDRFSAERTGGSVSTLTIQRTQQEDSAVYLCASSRYTGELFFGEGSRLTVL.

The rearrangement uses TRBV4-3 and TRBJ2-7; TRBD2 agrees at 13 bases. Trimming cost V 0 bases and J 0 bases; bases outside gene matches: 5. This CDR3 region has 18 residues. Germline V gene lookup returns CDR1 LGHNA and CDR2 YSLEER. CDR3 region: CASSQEWTSGRPSYEQYF. CDR3 DNA sequence: TGCGCCAGCAGCCAAGAGTGGACTAGCGGGAGACCCTCCTACGAGCAGTACTTC.

V usage is TRBV10-1 and J usage is TRBJ2-7; 7 positions match TRBD2. Trimming at V came to 2 bases and at J to 3 bases, leaving 7 bases not matched to a gene. CDR3 length: 15 amino acids. CDR1 is WNHNN and CDR2 is SYGVQD in the germline V gene (reference sequence). CDR3 sequence: CASSEGTAGFYEQYF. The CDR3, as DNA: TGCGCCAGCAGTGAGGGAACAGCGGGGTTCTACGAGCAGTACTTC.

The rearrangement links TRBV28 to TRBJ1-5, with D uncertain. V was shortened by 4 bases and J by 9 bases, with 13 bases between the two germline ends. The CDR3 spans 13 residues. In germline, CDR1 is MDHEN, CDR2 SYDVKM. The CDR3 spells CASSSGPGRPQHF. The CDR3 DNA follows: TGTGCCAGCAGTTCCGGGCCTGGACGGCCCCAGCATTTT.

This clone appeared a single time. The genes are TRBV14 and TRBJ2-2; D gene unclear. This CDR3 region has 13 residues. The germline CDR1 and CDR2 sequences are SGHDN and FVKESK. The V gene lost 0 bases and the J gene lost 6 bases, with 5 bases spanning the gap. In DNA form, the CDR3 reads TGTGCCAGCAGCCAAGAGGTGTCCGGGGAGCTGTTTTTT. Amino acids: CASSQEVSGELFF.

This chain joins TRBV6-1 and TRBJ2-5; D is ambiguous. V lost 2 bases and J lost 5, with 9 bases in between. CDR1 and CDR2 (germline): MNHNS, SASEGT. The CDR3 is 13 amino acids. CDR3 region: CASSEISAETQYF. CDR3 coding DNA: TGTGCCAGCAGTGAAATCAGCGCCGAGACCCAGTACTTC.

The CDR3 coding sequence is TGCGCCAGCAGCTCGACTAGCGATTACTACAATGAGCAGTTCTTC. This codes for CASSSTSDYYNEQFF. The chain uses TRBV4-1 and TRBJ2-1; 8 nucleotides line up with TRBD2. Losses at the gene ends were 5 bases for V and 3 bases for J; bases not matched to a gene: 6. The CDR3 extends over 15 amino acids. Germline CDR1 reads MGHRA; CDR2 reads YSYEKL.

This chain links TRBV27 with TRBJ2-7; no reliable D call. The CDR3 consists of 14 residues. Germline V gene data show CDR1 as MNHEY and CDR2 as SMNVEV (reference sequence). Trimming took off 0 bases at V and 1 base at J, with 7 bases between the two ends. CDR3 nucleotides: TGTGCCAGCAGTTTATCTACCGGATCCTACGAGCAGTACTTC. Translated, it gives CASSLSTGSYEQYF.

The chain combines TRBV28 with TRBJ2-5; TRBD1 matches 8 bases. J was trimmed by 3 bases and V by 4 bases; bases with no gene match: 7. The CDR3 is 15 residues long. Looked up from germline, CDR1 is MDHEN and CDR2 is SYDVKM. The CDR3 sequence is CASSSLTGDKETQYF. CDR3 bases: TGTGCCAGCAGTTCCCTGACAGGGGATAAAGAGACCCAGTACTTC.

This clone was seen just once. The gene calls are TRBV7-9 and TRBJ1-5, with 8 bases matching TRBD1. The length of the CDR3 is 14 residues. V shed 5 bases, J shed 6 bases, and the junction held 6 bases outside the gene matches. Germline-derived CDR1 and CDR2 are SEHNR and FQNEAQ (reference sequence). CDR3 in DNA: TGTGCCAGCAGCCCGGGACAGGCTATTCAGCCCCAGCATTTT. Translated: CASSPGQAIQPQHF.

The DNA of the CDR3 is TGTGCCGCGGGACAGCATAGCAATCAGCCCCAGCATTTT. This sequence encodes CAAGQHSNQPQHF. The gene calls are TRBV30 and TRBJ1-5; the match to TRBD1 covers 7 bases. The CDR3 consists of 13 residues. V lost 8 bases and J lost 0; bases outside the gene matches: 4. The germline CDR1 and CDR2 sequences are GTSNPN and SVGIG (reference sequence).